The 12 T cell receptor beta chains presented below share a single source sample, sequenced in a study of sequential checkpoint blockade in melanoma. Here immunoSEQ multiplex PCR was the method, and the copy in TCRdb shows in-frame clones only, minus some. The table shows 18,000 or so clones, with 65% to 85% occurring only once. Treatment defined: randomized to nivolumab then ipilimumab (arm A) or the reverse (arm B). The sequencing used CD8+ T cells sorted from blood (inferred from file names), collected from a patient given nivolumab and ipilimumab in sequence. The receptors stem from a human donor with melanoma.

The chain links TRBV6-1 to TRBJ2-7, with a weak D call TRBD2 (5 bases). The CDR3 consists of 15 residues. In germline, CDR1 is MNHNS, CDR2 SASEGT. V dropped 3 bases and J dropped 0 bases, with 12 bases sitting between them. The DNA for the CDR3 is TGTGCCAGCAGTGATCGGGGTCATTTCTCCTACGAGCAGTACTTC. Amino acid sequence: CASSDRGHFSYEQYF.

V usage is TRBV27 and J usage is TRBJ1-5, with D unresolved. V gave up 1 base and J gave up 4 bases, with 5 bases separating them. The CDR3 is made up of 13 amino acids. CDR1 MNHEY and CDR2 SMNVEV come from the germline V gene (reference sequence). CDR3 sequence reads: CASSLYRNQPQHF. CDR3 bases: TGTGCCAGCAGTTTATACAGAAATCAGCCCCAGCATTTT.

The genes are TRBV4-3 and TRBJ1-2; D is unresolved. Trimming shortened V by 1 base and J by 7 bases, and 16 bases separated the two germline ends. The germline gives CDR1 LGHNA, CDR2 YSLEER. This CDR3 has 15 amino acids. Here the CDR3 reads CASSQGAIPAVGYTF. DNA of the CDR3: TGCGCCAGCAGCCAAGGAGCGATTCCTGCGGTTGGCTACACCTTC.

The rearrangement links TRBV19 to TRBJ1-6; TRBD1 matches at 10 bases. Losses at the gene ends were 10 bases for V and 8 bases for J; bases not matched to a gene: 5. Germline lookup yields CDR1 LNHDA and CDR2 SQIVND (reference sequence). CDR3 length: 13 amino acids. CDR3 loop: CATRTGGDSPLHF. The CDR3 DNA is TGTGCCACCCGGACAGGGGGGGATTCACCCCTCCACTTT.

This rearrangement joins TRBV12-5 to TRBJ2-3, with 7 bases identical to TRBD1. V gave up 6 bases and J gave up 3 bases; unmatched junction bases: 15. Germline V gene lookup returns CDR1 LGHNT and CDR2 FRNRAP. This CDR3 has 17 residues. Here the CDR3 reads CASGLPGTVYGTDTQYF. Written as DNA, the CDR3 is TGTGCTAGTGGCCTCCCCGGGACAGTCTACGGGACAGATACGCAGTATTTT.

The count of this clone is one. The genes are TRBV9 and TRBJ1-2; TRBD1 matches 7 bases. V lost 0 bases, J lost 3 bases, and 5 bases stayed unmatched. The CDR3 spans 15 residues. The germline V gene encodes CDR1 SGDLS and CDR2 YYNGEE. The CDR3 is CASSVETGPHYGYTF. The CDR3 DNA sequence: TGTGCCAGCAGCGTAGAGACAGGGCCCCACTATGGCTACACCTTC.

V is TRBV4-3 and J is TRBJ2-7, with 10 bases fitting TRBD2. This CDR3 has 15 amino acids. Looked up from germline, CDR1 is LGHNA and CDR2 is YSLEER. Unmatched junction bases numbered 4, after V lost 3 bases and J lost 2 bases. CDR3 region: CASSHGTSGTYEQYF. DNA of the CDR3: TGCGCCAGCAGCCATGGTACTAGCGGGACCTACGAGCAGTACTTC.

The CDR3 protein is CASSVELGDEQFF. The CDR3 DNA follows: TGTGCCAGCAGCGTAGAACTAGGAGATGAGCAGTTCTTC. This sequence joins TRBV9 and TRBJ2-1; TRBD2 might be the D (5 bases). The CDR3 runs 13 residues. Germline V gene data show CDR1 as SGDLS and CDR2 as YYNGEE. V lost 0 bases, J lost 8 bases, and 9 bases lay in between. Complete variable domain (other parts from reference TRBV9 and TRBJ2-1): DSGVTQTPKHLITATGQRVTLRCSPRSGDLSVYWYQQSLDQGLQFLIQYYNGEERAKGNILERFSAQQFPDLHSELNLSSLELGDSALYFCASSVELGDEQFFGPGTRLTVL.

This chain links TRBV6-5 with TRBJ2-7, with TRBD1 identical over 9 bases. The V and J ends lost 0 bases and 4 bases, in that order; junction bases with no gene match: 7. The germline CDR1 and CDR2 sequences are MNHEY and SVGAGI. The CDR3 has 16 amino acids. The CDR3 loop is CASSYSPDRGTYEQYF. CDR3 sequence (DNA): TGTGCCAGCAGTTACTCCCCTGACAGGGGGACTTACGAGCAGTACTTC.

The chain recombines TRBV9 with TRBJ2-2, with TRBD2 as a possible D gene (5 bases). The CDR3 extends over 13 amino acids. Trimming removed 5 bases from V and 3 bases from J, with 8 bases in between. Germline CDR1 SGDLS, CDR2 YYNGEE. The CDR3: CASSTRDTGELFF. As DNA, the CDR3 is TGTGCCAGCAGTACTAGAGACACCGGGGAGCTGTTTTTT.

The chain is built from TRBV6-1 and TRBJ1-2, with a possible D match to TRBD1 (5 bases). V was shortened by 5 bases and J by 6 bases, with 19 bases between the two germline ends. The germline V gene has CDR1 MNHNS and CDR2 SASEGT. There are 15 residues in the CDR3. The DNA for the CDR3 is TGTGCCAGCAGTATCTTAAGTGCAGGGCAGCATGGCTACACCTTC. Translation gives CASSILSAGQHGYTF.

The rearrangement joins TRBV5-4 to TRBJ2-1; 9 bases agree with TRBD2. Trimming removed 4 bases from V and 6 bases from J; junction bases left unmatched: 8. Germline V gene data show CDR1 as SGHNT and CDR2 as YYREEE (reference sequence). The CDR3 extends over 15 amino acids. The CDR3 DNA sequence: TGTGCCAGCAGCCAAAGCGCGGGAGGGGGCAATGAGCAGTTCTTC. This codes for CASSQSAGGGNEQFF.